This T cell receptor (beta chain) was captured in a study of molecular identifiers for immune sequencing clone quantification. Study information: Replicates split RNA from around 20,000 or 100,000 naive CD8 cells five ways, and the researchers sequenced four portions. Findings and limits, study-wide: Clones that exceeded 20 RNA copies held over 98% of effector molecules, yet under 1% in naive cells. Among roughly 910,000 naive cells, spiked Jurkat TCR RNA from a single cell was reportedly detectable.

Trimming removed 4 bases from V and 1 base from J; junction bases left unmatched: 15. CDR3 length equals 18 residues. CDR1 is LGHDT, CDR2 YNNKEL, per germline (reference sequence). As CD8+CD4-CCR7+CD45RA+ cells, naive CD8 T cells were sorted. With respect to this clonotype: The antigen remains undetermined.

TCRdb used MiXCR to reprocess the PCR reads, holding one entry per CDR3 protein. The sample shows more than 550,000 distinct CDR3 sequences, roughly 23% of them seen only once. Material for sequencing was naive CD8+ T cells from blood, with Jurkat cell RNA spiked in. This sample's subset: FACS-sorted CD8+CD4-CCR7+CD45RA+ naive T cells. V usage is TRBV3-1 and J usage is TRBJ1-1; 7 positions agree with TRBD1. This TCR was recovered from a human donor in good health. Some libraries in this study had Jurkat cell RNA spiked in. The CDR3 sequence: CASSPRQGVVPKNTEAFF. In DNA form, the CDR3 reads TGTGCCAGCAGCCCTAGACAGGGAGTCGTGCCCAAGAACACTGAAGCTTTCTTT.